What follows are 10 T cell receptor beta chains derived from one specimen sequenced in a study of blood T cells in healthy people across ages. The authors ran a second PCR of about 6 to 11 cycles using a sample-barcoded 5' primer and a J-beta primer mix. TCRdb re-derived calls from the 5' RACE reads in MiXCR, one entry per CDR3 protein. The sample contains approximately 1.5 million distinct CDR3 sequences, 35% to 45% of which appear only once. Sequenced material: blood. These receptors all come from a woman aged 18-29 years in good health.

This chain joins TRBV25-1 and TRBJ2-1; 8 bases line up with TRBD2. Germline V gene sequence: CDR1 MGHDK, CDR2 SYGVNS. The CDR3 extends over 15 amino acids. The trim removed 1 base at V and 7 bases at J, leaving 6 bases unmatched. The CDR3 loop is CASSESSGSWNEQFF. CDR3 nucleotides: TGTGCCAGCAGTGAATCGAGCGGGAGCTGGAATGAGCAGTTCTTC.

CDR3 protein: CASKLAGGVADTQYF. The DNA for the CDR3 is TGCGCCAGCAAACTAGCGGGGGGTGTCGCAGATACGCAGTATTTT. V usage is TRBV10-2 and J usage is TRBJ2-3; 12 bases fit TRBD2. After removal of 7 bases from V and 4 bases from J, the junction contained 6 bases not matched to a gene. The CDR3 runs 15 residues. Germline CDR1 WSHSY, CDR2 SAAADI.

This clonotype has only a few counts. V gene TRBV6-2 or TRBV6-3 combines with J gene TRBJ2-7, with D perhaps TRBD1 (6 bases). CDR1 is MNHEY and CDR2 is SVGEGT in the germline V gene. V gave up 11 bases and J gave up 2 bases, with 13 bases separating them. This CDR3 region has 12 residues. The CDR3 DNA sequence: TGTGCCGTTGGTCAGGGGCCCTACGAGCAGTACTTC. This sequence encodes CAVGQGPYEQYF.

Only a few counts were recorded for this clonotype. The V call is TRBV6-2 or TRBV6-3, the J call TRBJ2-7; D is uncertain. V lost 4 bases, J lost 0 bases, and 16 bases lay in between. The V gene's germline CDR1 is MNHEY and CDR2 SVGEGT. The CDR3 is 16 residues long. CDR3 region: CASSSISVSVSYEQYF. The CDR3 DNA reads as TGTGCCAGCAGTTCGATTTCCGTGAGCGTCTCCTACGAGCAGTACTTC.

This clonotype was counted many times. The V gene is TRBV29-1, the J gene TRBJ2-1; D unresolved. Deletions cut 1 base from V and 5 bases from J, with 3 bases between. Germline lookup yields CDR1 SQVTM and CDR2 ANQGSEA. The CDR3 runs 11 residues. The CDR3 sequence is CSVEGNNEQFF. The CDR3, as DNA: TGCAGCGTTGAAGGGAACAATGAGCAGTTCTTC.

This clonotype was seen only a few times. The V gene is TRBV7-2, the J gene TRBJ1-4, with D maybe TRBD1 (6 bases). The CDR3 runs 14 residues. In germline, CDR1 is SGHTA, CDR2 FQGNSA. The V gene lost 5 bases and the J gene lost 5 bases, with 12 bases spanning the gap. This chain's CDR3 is CASSPTGSNEKLFF. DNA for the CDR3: TGTGCCAGCAGCCCCACAGGGTCGAATGAAAAACTGTTTTTT.

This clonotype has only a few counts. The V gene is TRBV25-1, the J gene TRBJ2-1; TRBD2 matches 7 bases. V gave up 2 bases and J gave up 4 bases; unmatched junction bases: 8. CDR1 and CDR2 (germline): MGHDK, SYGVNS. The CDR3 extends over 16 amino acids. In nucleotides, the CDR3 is TGTGCCAGCAGTGAACGGGGACGACTAGCTTACAATGAGCAGTTCTTC. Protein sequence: CASSERGRLAYNEQFF.

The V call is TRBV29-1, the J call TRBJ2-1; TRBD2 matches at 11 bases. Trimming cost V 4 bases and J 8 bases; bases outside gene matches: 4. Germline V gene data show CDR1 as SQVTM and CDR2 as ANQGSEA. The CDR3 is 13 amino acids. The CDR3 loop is CSVGLAGRYEQFF. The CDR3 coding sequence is TGCAGCGTTGGACTAGCGGGAAGATATGAGCAGTTCTTC.

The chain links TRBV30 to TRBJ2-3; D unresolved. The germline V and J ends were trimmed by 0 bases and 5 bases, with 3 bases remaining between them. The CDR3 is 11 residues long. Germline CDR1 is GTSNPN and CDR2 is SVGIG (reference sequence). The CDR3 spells CAWSVLDTQYF. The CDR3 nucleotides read TGTGCCTGGAGTGTTTTAGATACGCAGTATTTT.

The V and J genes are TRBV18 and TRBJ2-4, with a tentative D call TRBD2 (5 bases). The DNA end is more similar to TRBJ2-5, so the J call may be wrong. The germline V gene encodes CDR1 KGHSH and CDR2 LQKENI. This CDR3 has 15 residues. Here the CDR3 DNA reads TGTGCCAGCTCCCCTGCCTGGCGGGACCAAGAGACCCAGTACTTC. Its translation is CASSPAWRDQETQYF.